These T cell receptor beta chains were read from a single sample in a study of blood T cell repertoires in COVID-19. Only in-frame clones appear in the TCRdb table, and some are missing; sequencing was by immunoSEQ multiplex PCR. Of roughly 350,000 clones in the sample, roughly 90% were seen once. The specimen was peripheral blood. The receptors derive from a woman in her seventies with COVID-19, enrolled during active disease. The CDR3 runs from the conserved cysteine through the conserved F or W. A D gene is named only where the DNA matches it firmly. A row's size may be missing; if present it is once, few, many or a size class.

>.|TRBV27|TRBD1|TRBJ2-7
CASSLFGLRGGQGAYEQYF
TGTGCCAGCAGTTTATTTGGTCTGAGGGGGGGACAGGGGGCTTACGAGCAGTACTTC
>.|TRBV24-1|.|TRBJ2-2
CATSDPRRDTGELFF
TGTGCCACCAGTGATCCGAGACGGGACACCGGGGAGCTGTTTTTT
>.|TRBV7-2|TRBD1|TRBJ1-2
CASGGGQGAYGYTF
TGTGCCAGCGGGGGAGGACAGGGGGCCTATGGCTACACCTTC
>.|TRBV27|TRBD1|TRBJ1-4
CANTPGQRNEKLFF
TGTGCCAACACCCCGGGACAGAGGAATGAAAAACTGTTTTTT
>.|TRBV7-6|TRBD2|TRBJ2-7
CASSLGGGSEQYF
TGTGCCAGCAGCTTAGGCGGGGGTTCTGAGCAGTACTTC
>many|TRBV19|TRBD1|TRBJ1-5
CASRTGISNQPQHF
TGTGCCAGTAGGACAGGGATTAGCAATCAGCCCCAGCATTTT
>once|TRBV11-1|TRBD1|TRBJ2-5
CASSLKGALMKTQYF
TGTGCCAGCAGCTTAAAGGGGGCATTGATGAAGACCCAGTACTTC
>once|TRBV5-6|.|TRBJ1-2
CASSLGGATDYGYTF
TGTGCCAGCAGCTTGGGAGGTGCCACGGACTATGGCTACACCTTC
>once|TRBV27|TRBD2|TRBJ2-1
CASRAGGGIGEQFF
TGTGCCAGCCGAGCGGGGGGAGGCATAGGTGAGCAGTTCTTC
>.|TRBV5-5|.|TRBJ1-1
CASSLATGLNTEAFF
TGTGCCAGCAGCTTGGCGACAGGCCTGAACACTGAAGCTTTCTTT
>.|TRBV15|.|TRBJ1-2
CATSRGQAYGYTF
TGTGCCACCAGCAGAGGACAGGCTTATGGCTACACCTTC
>.|TRBV4-1|TRBD1|TRBJ1-1
CASSRSGRGQGDTEAFF
TGCGCCAGCAGCCGCTCGGGCAGGGGGCAAGGGGACACTGAAGCTTTCTTT
>.|TRBV29-1|.|TRBJ2-3
CSVDSAGRGVSDTQYF
TGCAGCGTTGATTCAGCTGGCAGGGGGGTATCAGATACGCAGTATTTT
>.|TRBV5-6|.|TRBJ1-5
CASSLTGISNQPQHF
TGTGCCAGCAGCTTGACGGGTATTAGCAATCAGCCCCAGCATTTT
>.|TRBV12-3/TRBV12-4|.|TRBJ2-3
CASSFQRDTQYF
TGTGCCAGCAGTTTTCAGAGGGATACGCAGTATTTT
>.|TRBV5-1|TRBD2|TRBJ2-3
CASSLLGSGGVNTQYF
TGCGCCAGCAGCCTCCTCGGTAGCGGGGGGGTAAATACGCAGTATTTT
>.|TRBV7-9|TRBD1|TRBJ1-2
CASSTRDRGGMRGYTF
TGTGCCAGCAGCACACGGGACAGGGGCGGTATGCGTGGCTACACCTTC
>.|TRBV15|TRBD2|TRBJ2-7
CATSRDLTSGSYEQYF
TGTGCCACCAGCAGAGATCTTACTAGCGGGTCCTACGAGCAGTACTTC
>once|TRBV14|.|TRBJ2-1
CASSPIIQEGAWSYNEQFF
TGTGCCAGCAGCCCTATTATACAGGAGGGGGCCTGGTCCTACAATGAGCAGTTCTTC
>.|TRBV18|.|TRBJ2-1
CASSPSGGAGSYNEQFF
TGTGCCAGCTCACCATCGGGGGGCGCGGGCTCCTACAATGAGCAGTTCTTC
>.|TRBV2|.|TRBJ1-5
CATGAGSNQPQHF
TGTGCCACCGGAGCAGGGAGCAATCAGCCCCAGCATTTT
>.|TRBV5-6|.|TRBJ1-5
CASSQGHGNQPQHF
TGTGCCAGCAGCCAAGGACACGGCAATCAGCCCCAGCATTTT
>once|TRBV7-8|TRBD2|TRBJ2-1
CASSPSLGLAGEQFF
TGTGCCAGCAGCCCATCATTGGGACTAGCGGGCGAGCAGTTCTTC
>.|TRBV5-6|.|TRBJ2-7
CASSSQGRGPYEQYF
TGTGCCAGCAGCTCGCAGGGTCGTGGGCCCTACGAGCAGTACTTC
>.|TRBV3-1/TRBV3-2|TRBD1|TRBJ1-1
CASSPIRDRDSQNTEAFF
TGTGCCAGCAGCCCAATCCGGGACAGGGATTCCCAGAACACTGAAGCTTTCTTT
>.|TRBV7-9|.|TRBJ2-5
CASSLDGGTQYF
TGTGCCAGCAGCTTAGATGGAGGGACCCAGTACTTC
>.|TRBV5-1|.|TRBJ1-1
CASSLDAGGTEAFF
TGCGCCAGCAGCTTGGATGCGGGCGGCACTGAAGCTTTCTTT
>once|TRBV19|TRBD1|TRBJ2-2
CASSATTGSHGELFF
TGTGCCAGTAGTGCCACGACAGGGTCCCACGGGGAGCTGTTTTTT
>.|TRBV13|TRBD2|TRBJ2-3
CASSLGGTSGDTQYF
TGTGCCAGCAGCTTAGGAGGGACTAGCGGAGATACGCAGTATTTT
>.|TRBV30|.|TRBJ1-2
CAWVDTDYGYTF
TGTGCCTGGGTAGACACGGACTATGGCTACACCTTC
>.|TRBV6-6|TRBD1|TRBJ1-1
CASIRTGNTEAFF
TGTGCCAGCATTCGGACAGGGAACACTGAAGCTTTCTTT
>.|TRBV21-1|.|TRBJ1-1
CASSAGQNTEAFF
TGTGCCAGCAGCGCAGGACAGAACACTGAAGCTTTCTTT
>.|TRBV7-2|.|TRBJ2-2
CASSVAGVTGELFF
TGTGCCAGCAGCGTAGCAGGGGTCACCGGGGAGCTGTTTTTT
>.|TRBV19|TRBD2|TRBJ2-1
CASVAGVIFF
TGTGCCAGCGTAGCGGGGGTAATTTTCTTC
>.|TRBV7-2|TRBD1|TRBJ1-2
CASSQTRGQGYGYTF
TGTGCCAGCAGCCAGACCAGGGGACAGGGCTATGGCTACACCTTC
>.|TRBV10-3|.|TRBJ1-1
CAILSGVDTEAFF
TGTGCCATCCTATCAGGGGTGGACACTGAAGCTTTCTTT
>.|TRBV5-1|.|TRBJ2-2
CASSLGAGWTGELFF
TGCGCCAGCAGCTTGGGGGCAGGGTGGACCGGGGAGCTGTTTTTT
>.|TRBV9|TRBD2|TRBJ2-3
CASSPSGGADTQYF
TGTGCCAGCAGCCCTAGCGGGGGCGCAGATACGCAGTATTTT
>.|TRBV7-2|.|TRBJ1-3
CASSPTTGLSGNTIYF
TGTGCCAGCAGCCCAACGACAGGCCTCTCTGGAAACACCATATATTTT
>.|TRBV12-3/TRBV12-4|.|TRBJ1-1
CASTGDSGTEAFF
TGTGCCAGCACCGGGGATTCTGGCACTGAAGCTTTCTTT
>.|TRBV27|TRBD1|TRBJ1-2
CASSLNRGYGYTF
TGTGCCAGCAGTTTGAACAGGGGCTATGGCTACACCTTC
>once|TRBV4-1|.|TRBJ2-2
CASSRGLTGNTGELFF
TGCGCCAGCAGCCGAGGGCTCACGGGGAACACCGGGGAGCTGTTTTTT
>once|TRBV24-1|TRBD1|TRBJ1-1
CATSDSTGGNTEAFF
TGTGCCACCAGTGACTCAACAGGGGGTAACACTGAAGCTTTCTTT
>.|TRBV18|.|TRBJ1-5
CASSPDINQPQHF
TGTGCCAGCTCACCGGACATCAATCAGCCCCAGCATTTT
>.|TRBV7-8|.|TRBJ1-2
CASSPRDTFFGYTF
TGTGCCAGCAGCCCACGGGACACCTTTTTTGGCTACACCTTC
>.|TRBV11-2|.|TRBJ1-1
CASSSSRPNTEAFF
TGTGCCAGCAGCTCATCGAGGCCGAACACTGAAGCTTTCTTT
>.|TRBV28|.|TRBJ1-5
CASSLGGLSLGQPQHF
TGTGCCAGCAGTTTAGGGGGACTTTCCCTGGGGCAGCCCCAGCATTTT
>.|TRBV7-2|TRBD1|TRBJ1-2
CASSLQGAEGYTF
TGTGCCAGCAGCTTACAGGGGGCGGAGGGCTACACCTTC
>few|TRBV19|.|TRBJ1-1
CASSSLRDTEAFF
TGTGCCAGTAGTTCGCTCCGGGACACTGAAGCTTTCTTT
>.|TRBV25-1|.|TRBJ1-1
CASSRLGGDTEAFF
TGTGCCAGCAGTCGCTTGGGAGGGGACACTGAAGCTTTCTTT
>.|TRBV5-4|.|TRBJ2-4
CASSLDASNIQYF
TGTGCCAGCAGCTTGGACGCGTCCAACATTCAGTACTTC
>.|TRBV29-1|TRBD2|TRBJ2-3
CSAVGTSGGEDTQYF
TGCAGCGCCGTTGGGACTAGCGGGGGAGAAGATACGCAGTATTTT
>many|TRBV28|.|TRBJ2-7
CASSSAGLGSYEQYF
TGTGCCAGCAGTTCTGCGGGATTGGGCTCCTACGAGCAGTACTTC
>.|TRBV2|TRBD1|TRBJ2-2
CASKGDRDTGELFF
TGTGCCAGCAAAGGGGACAGGGATACCGGGGAGCTGTTTTTT